Listed below are T cell receptor beta chains from one sample, sequenced in a study of OX40 agonist ivuxolimab in advanced cancers. Assay used: immunoSEQ multiplex PCR; TCRdb lists only in-frame clones, some missing. The data hold about 70,000 clones, with approximately 89% observed a single time. This specimen was CD4+ or CD8+ T cells sorted from blood, taken in a trial of the OX40 agonist ivuxolimab. The receptors originated from an adult with an advanced solid tumor such as melanoma, head and neck, liver or kidney cancer. CDR3s include the opening cysteine and the closing phenylalanine or tryptophan. D genes are given only for firm matches. Only some rows state a clone size, as once, few, many or a class for expanded clones.

d_gene	abundance	j_gene	v_gene	CDR3aa	CDR3nt
-	-	TRBJ2-7	TRBV29-1	CSVYGLYEQYF	TGCAGCGTTTACGGGTTATACGAGCAGTACTTC
-	-	TRBJ2-4	TRBV28	CASSLGRGNIQYF	TGTGCCAGCAGTTTAGGAAGGGGCAACATTCAGTACTTC
-	few	TRBJ2-2	TRBV29-1	CSVGRSGDTGELFF	TGCAGCGTTGGGCGGTCGGGGGACACCGGGGAGCTGTTTTTT
-	once	TRBJ1-4	TRBV19	CASSIGLSTNEKLFF	TGTGCCAGTAGTATAGGCCTCTCAACTAATGAAAAACTGTTTTTT
TRBD2	-	TRBJ2-7	TRBV10-3	CAISDKSGRGEQYF	TGTGCCATCAGTGATAAGAGCGGGAGGGGGGAGCAGTACTTC
-	-	TRBJ1-1	TRBV11-2	CASSLVGGTEAFF	TGTGCCAGCAGCTTAGTGGGTGGCACTGAAGCTTTCTTT
-	-	TRBJ1-2	TRBV19	CASSIGAQNYGYTF	TGTGCCAGTAGTATAGGGGCCCAGAACTATGGCTACACCTTC
-	few	TRBJ2-1	TRBV7-2	CASSPQGGLYNEQFF	TGTGCCAGCAGCCCTCAAGGGGGACTTTACAATGAGCAGTTCTTC
-	-	TRBJ1-1	TRBV10-3	CAITPQEKNTEAFF	TGTGCCATAACTCCCCAGGAAAAGAACACTGAAGCTTTCTTT
-	once	TRBJ1-2	TRBV6-1	CASSQGYGYYGYTF	TGTGCCAGCAGCCAGGGTTATGGTTACTATGGCTACACCTTC
-	-	TRBJ2-7	TRBV9	CASSGPNGEQYF	TGTGCCAGCAGCGGCCCAAACGGCGAGCAGTACTTC
TRBD1	-	TRBJ1-5	TRBV25-1	CASSGQGNQPQHF	TGTGCCAGCAGTGGACAGGGGAATCAGCCCCAGCATTTT
-	-	TRBJ2-1	TRBV21-1	CASRRSLAHSDNEQFF	TGTGCCAGCAGGCGAAGTTTAGCCCATTCCGACAATGAGCAGTTCTTC
TRBD1	-	TRBJ2-3	TRBV4-3	CASSQDPWTGSTDTQYF	TGCGCCAGCAGCCAAGATCCCTGGACAGGATCCACAGATACGCAGTATTTT
TRBD2	-	TRBJ2-1	TRBV28	CASTPGLAGAGEQFF	TGTGCCAGCACACCGGGACTAGCGGGAGCAGGGGAGCAGTTCTTC
-	once	TRBJ2-7	TRBV5-1	CASSKGTYEQYF	TGCGCCAGCAGTAAGGGTACCTACGAGCAGTACTTC
TRBD1	-	TRBJ1-5	TRBV28	CASSFRTGGTRQPQHF	TGTGCCAGCAGTTTCCGGACAGGGGGGACTCGTCAGCCCCAGCATTTT
-	once	TRBJ2-3	TRBV28	CASSIDSGTDTQYF	TGTGCCAGCAGTATAGATAGCGGAACAGATACGCAGTATTTT
-	-	TRBJ2-1	TRBV6-5	CARETEQFF	TGTGCCAGAGAGACGGAGCAGTTCTTC
-	-	TRBJ1-2	TRBV2	CASKAGAGYGYTF	TGTGCCAGCAAGGCAGGGGCGGGCTATGGCTACACCTTC
-	-	TRBJ1-5	TRBV10-2	CASSDRASNQPQHF	TGCGCCAGCAGTGACAGGGCTAGCAATCAGCCCCAGCATTTT
-	-	TRBJ2-2	TRBV6-5	CASSKHGSKAGELFF	TGTGCCAGCAGTAAACACGGGAGTAAGGCCGGGGAGCTGTTTTTT
TRBD1	-	TRBJ1-1	TRBV5-1	CASSSQGAGTEAFF	TGCGCCAGCAGCTCACAGGGGGCTGGAACTGAAGCTTTCTTT
-	-	TRBJ1-3	TRBV7-8	CASSSQGTGNTIYF	TGTGCCAGCAGCTCGCAGGGAACTGGAAACACCATATATTTT
-	-	TRBJ1-4	TRBV6-6	CASSSLGKGEKLFF	TGTGCCAGCAGTTCGTTAGGGAAGGGTGAAAAACTGTTTTTT
-	few	TRBJ1-1	TRBV6-1	CASSDFEAFF	TGTGCCAGCAGTGATTTTGAAGCTTTCTTT
TRBD1	once	TRBJ1-1	TRBV27	CASSPKTQGASTEAFF	TGTGCCAGCAGTCCGAAGACACAGGGGGCAAGCACTGAAGCTTTCTTT
-	-	TRBJ2-7	TRBV5-4	CASSLGAIASLGEQYF	TGTGCCAGCAGCTTGGGGGCTATAGCATCTCTGGGCGAGCAGTACTTC
-	-	TRBJ2-1	TRBV4-3	CASSQTLWIYNEQFF	TGCGCCAGCAGCCAAACCCTATGGATCTACAATGAGCAGTTCTTC
TRBD1	once	TRBJ2-4	TRBV7-9	CASSSGQVIAKNIQYF	TGTGCCAGCAGCTCGGGACAGGTGATAGCCAAAAACATTCAGTACTTC
-	-	TRBJ2-7	TRBV18	CASSPNSGKGHYEQYF	TGTGCCAGCTCACCGAACTCAGGAAAGGGGCACTACGAGCAGTACTTC
-	-	TRBJ2-5	TRBV5-1	CASSLGGNSETQYF	TGCGCCAGCAGCTTGGGGGGGAATTCGGAGACCCAGTACTTC
-	-	TRBJ2-5	TRBV11-2	CASSFGLGETQYF	TGTGCCAGCAGCTTTGGGCTGGGGGAGACCCAGTACTTC
TRBD2	-	TRBJ2-1	TRBV4-2	CASSPSGISYNEQFF	TGTGCCAGCAGCCCTAGCGGGATCTCCTACAATGAGCAGTTCTTC
-	-	TRBJ1-5	TRBV28	CASSLTGPEQPQHF	TGTGCCAGCAGTTTAACAGGGCCGGAACAGCCCCAGCATTTT
-	-	TRBJ1-5	TRBV6-5	CASRRSTDYQPQHF	TGTGCCAGCAGAAGAAGTACGGATTATCAGCCCCAGCATTTT
-	-	TRBJ2-2	TRBV5-5	CASSHGTGNTGELFF	TGTGCCAGCAGCCACGGGACTGGAAACACCGGGGAGCTGTTTTTT
TRBD1	once	TRBJ1-1	TRBV27	CASSRQGSTEAFF	TGTGCCAGCAGTCGACAGGGTAGCACTGAAGCTTTCTTT
TRBD2	-	TRBJ2-2	TRBV6-5	CASSLAGAGELFF	TGTGCCAGCAGTTTAGCGGGGGCCGGGGAGCTGTTTTTT
-	-	TRBJ2-4	TRBV29-1	CSAGDSGVAKNIQYF	TGCAGCGCGGGCGACAGTGGAGTAGCCAAAAACATTCAGTACTTC
-	once	TRBJ1-1	TRBV7-9	CASNQGTFMNTEAFF	TGTGCCAGCAATCAGGGGACGTTCATGAACACTGAAGCTTTCTTT
-	-	TRBJ2-3	TRBV13	CASSLYSGSEADTQYF	TGTGCCAGCAGCTTATACTCGGGGTCAGAGGCAGATACGCAGTATTTT
TRBD1	-	TRBJ2-7	TRBV6-5	CASKHTGGGAYEQYF	TGTGCCAGCAAACATACAGGGGGCGGTGCCTACGAGCAGTACTTC
-	-	TRBJ1-2	TRBV5-4	CASSLRFPGDGYTF	TGTGCCAGCAGCTTGCGCTTTCCAGGGGATGGCTACACCTTC
-	-	TRBJ2-4	TRBV6-6	CASSYSKGPGNIQYF	TGTGCCAGCAGTTACTCGAAAGGGCCTGGAAACATTCAGTACTTC
-	-	TRBJ1-1	TRBV6-5	CASSYGNEAFF	TGTGCCAGCAGTTACGGTAACGAAGCTTTCTTT
TRBD2	-	TRBJ2-5	TRBV7-9	CASSLGGGRETQYF	TGTGCCAGCAGCTTAGGGGGGGGGAGAGAGACCCAGTACTTC
TRBD2	-	TRBJ2-1	TRBV6-1	CASSPRWLAGGEQFF	TGTGCCAGCAGTCCCCGATGGCTAGCGGGTGGTGAGCAGTTCTTC
-	few	TRBJ1-1	TRBV29-1	CSVEVAGTDTEAFF	TGCAGCGTTGAAGTGGCAGGGACGGACACTGAAGCTTTCTTT
-	-	TRBJ2-5	TRBV27	CASSPRSGGETQYF	TGTGCCAGCAGTCCCAGGTCTGGCGGGGAGACCCAGTACTTC
-	-	TRBJ2-1	TRBV14	CASSQTRDRKREQFF	TGTGCCAGCAGCCAGACCCGGGACCGAAAACGTGAGCAGTTCTTC
TRBD1	once	TRBJ1-5	TRBV19	CASSRGGQGREPQHF	TGTGCCAGTAGTAGAGGGGGACAGGGCCGTGAGCCCCAGCATTTT
TRBD1	-	TRBJ1-1	TRBV7-9	CASSFGDRGSTEAFF	TGTGCCAGCAGCTTTGGGGACAGGGGTAGCACTGAAGCTTTCTTT
-	few	TRBJ1-1	TRBV7-2	CASSPFPRAPRVEAFF	TGTGCCAGCAGTCCTTTTCCGCGGGCCCCCAGGGTTGAAGCTTTCTTT
-	-	TRBJ2-7	TRBV9	CASSVTPTGAYEQYF	TGTGCCAGCAGCGTAACCCCCACGGGGGCCTACGAGCAGTACTTC
-	once	TRBJ2-7	TRBV4-1	CASSQDADWVYEQYF	TGCGCCAGCAGCCAAGATGCGGACTGGGTATACGAGCAGTACTTC
-	few	TRBJ1-1	TRBV30	CAWSIGGQSTEAFF	TGTGCCTGGAGTATCGGGGGGCAAAGCACTGAAGCTTTCTTT